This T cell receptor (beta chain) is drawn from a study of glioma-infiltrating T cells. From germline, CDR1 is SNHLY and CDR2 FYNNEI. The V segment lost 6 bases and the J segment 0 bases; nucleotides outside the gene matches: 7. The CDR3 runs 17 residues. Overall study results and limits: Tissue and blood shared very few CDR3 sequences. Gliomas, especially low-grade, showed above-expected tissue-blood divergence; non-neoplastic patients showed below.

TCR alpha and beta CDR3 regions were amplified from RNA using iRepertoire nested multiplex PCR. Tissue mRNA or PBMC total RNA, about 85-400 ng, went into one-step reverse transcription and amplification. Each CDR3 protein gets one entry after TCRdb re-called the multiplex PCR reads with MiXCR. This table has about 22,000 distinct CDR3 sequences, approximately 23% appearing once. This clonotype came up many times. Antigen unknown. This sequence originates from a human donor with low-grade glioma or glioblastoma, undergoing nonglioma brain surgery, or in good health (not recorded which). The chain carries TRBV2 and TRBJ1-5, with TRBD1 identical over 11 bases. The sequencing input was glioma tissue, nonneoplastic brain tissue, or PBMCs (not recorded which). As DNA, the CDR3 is TGTGCCAGCAGGAAGGGACAGGGGGACGATAGCAATCAGCCCCAGCATTTT. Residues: CASRKGQGDDSNQPQHF.